This T cell receptor (beta chain) was sequenced during a study of T-cell reconstitution after alpha-beta-depleted transplantation in children. Unique molecular identifiers were built into the TCRbeta library. Using its own MiXCR run on the PCR reads, TCRdb lists one record per CDR3 protein. The sample has a few hundred thousand distinct CDR3 sequences, 9.7% seen once. This clonotype was picked up many times. Germline V gene data show CDR1 as SGHTA and CDR2 as FQGNSA. The CDR3 is 16 amino acids. The trim removed 5 bases at V and 9 bases at J, leaving 9 bases unmatched. This receptor was obtained from a human donor who donated a stem cell graft to a child with SCID. Sequencing was performed on PBMCs from the stem cell graft donor, taken from the stem cell graft. V and J are TRBV7-2 and TRBJ2-1; 14 bases line up with TRBD2. CDR3: CASSTRLAGGLGEQFF. CDR3 bases: TGTGCCAGCAGCACCCGACTAGCGGGGGGGCTTGGTGAGCAGTTCTTC.